The T cell receptor (beta chain) under discussion was sequenced for a study of lymphopenia after photon versus proton radiotherapy. Produced via immunoSEQ multiplex PCR; TCRdb's table is partial and in-frame only. The table includes 55,000 to 70,000 clones, more than 75% detected once. The germline CDR1 and CDR2 sequences are KGHSH and LQKENI. Between the trimmed V and J ends, which lost 2 bases and 8 bases, there was a span of 18 bases. This CDR3 has 15 amino acids. Whole-study results and caveats: In patients who died, overall survival fell as post-nadir TCR diversity dropped more. Better survival with proton therapy was suggested as possible, not demonstrated. After lymphocyte nadir, photon-treated repertoires showed oligoclonal expansion, especially CD8+ Temra.

A remark on this clone: What it binds is unknown.

This TCR came from a woman between 70 and 85 years old with pancreatic cancer. This material consisted of peripheral blood, taken from a patient treated with photon-based radiotherapy. The gene calls are TRBV18 and TRBJ2-5; a possible D gene is TRBD2 (6 bases). This CDR3 is CASSPSTGNGGTQYF. CDR3 coding DNA: TGTGCCAGCTCACCATCTACGGGGAACGGGGGAACCCAGTACTTC.